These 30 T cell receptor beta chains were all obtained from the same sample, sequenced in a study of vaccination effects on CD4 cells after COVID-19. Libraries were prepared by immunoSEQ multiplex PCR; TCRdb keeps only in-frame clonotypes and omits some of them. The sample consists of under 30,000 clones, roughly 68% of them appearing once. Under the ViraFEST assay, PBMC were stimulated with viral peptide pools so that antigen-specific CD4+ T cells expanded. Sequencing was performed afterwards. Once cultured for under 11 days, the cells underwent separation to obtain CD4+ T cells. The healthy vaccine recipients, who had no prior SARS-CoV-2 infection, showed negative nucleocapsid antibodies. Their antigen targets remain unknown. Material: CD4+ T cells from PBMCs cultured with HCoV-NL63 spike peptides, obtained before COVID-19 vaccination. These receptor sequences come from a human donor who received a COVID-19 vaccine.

CDR3 residues: CASSQMGRGYTF. For the CDR3, the DNA is TGTGCCAGCAGCCAAATGGGGCGTGGCTACACCTTC. The chain is built from TRBV3-1 (or the pseudogene TRBV3-2) and TRBJ1-2; a possible D gene is TRBD1 (5 bases). The CDR3 runs to 12 residues. V was clipped by 2 bases and J by 7 bases, with 8 bases between them. Germline V gene sequence: CDR1 LGHDT, CDR2 YNNKEL (reference sequence).

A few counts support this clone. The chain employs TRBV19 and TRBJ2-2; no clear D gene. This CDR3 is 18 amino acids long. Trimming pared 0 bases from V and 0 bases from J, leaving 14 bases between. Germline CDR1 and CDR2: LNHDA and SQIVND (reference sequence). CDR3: CASSIDSTTSANTGELFF. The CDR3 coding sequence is TGTGCCAGTAGTATAGATAGTACCACCTCGGCGAACACCGGGGAGCTGTTTTTT.

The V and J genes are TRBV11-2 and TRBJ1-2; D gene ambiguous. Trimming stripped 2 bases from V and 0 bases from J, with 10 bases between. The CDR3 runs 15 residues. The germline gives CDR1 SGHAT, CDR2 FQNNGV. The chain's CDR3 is CASSLSGVANYGYTF. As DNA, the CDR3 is TGTGCCAGCAGCTTAAGCGGTGTTGCTAACTATGGCTACACCTTC.

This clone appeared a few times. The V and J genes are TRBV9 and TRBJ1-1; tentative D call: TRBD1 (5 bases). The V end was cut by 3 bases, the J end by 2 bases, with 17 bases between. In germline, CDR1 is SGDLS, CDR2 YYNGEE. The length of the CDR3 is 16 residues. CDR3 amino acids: CASSALWGGTNTEAFF. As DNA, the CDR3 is TGTGCCAGCAGCGCGCTCTGGGGGGGAACTAACACTGAAGCTTTCTTT.

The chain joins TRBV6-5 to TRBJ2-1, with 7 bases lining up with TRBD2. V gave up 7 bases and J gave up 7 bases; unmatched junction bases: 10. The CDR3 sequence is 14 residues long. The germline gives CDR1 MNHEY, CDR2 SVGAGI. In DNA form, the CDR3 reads TGTGCCAGCATGGTCGCGGGAGTTCATAATGAGCAGTTCTTC. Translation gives CASMVAGVHNEQFF.

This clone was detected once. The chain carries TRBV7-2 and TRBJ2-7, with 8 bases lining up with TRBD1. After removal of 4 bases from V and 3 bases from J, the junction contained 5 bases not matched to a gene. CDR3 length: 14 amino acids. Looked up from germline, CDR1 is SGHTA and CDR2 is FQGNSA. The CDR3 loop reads CASSSRDRYYEQYF. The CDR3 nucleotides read TGTGCCAGCAGCTCCCGGGACAGGTACTACGAGCAGTACTTC. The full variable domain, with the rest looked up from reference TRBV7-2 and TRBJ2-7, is GAGVSQSPSNKVTEKGKDVELRCDPISGHTALYWYRQSLGQGLEFLIYFQGNSAPDKSGLPSDRFSAERTGGSVSTLTIQRTQQEDSAVYLCASSSRDRYYEQYFGPGTRLTVT.

The CDR3 region is CASSLITHYGYTF. DNA for the CDR3: TGTGCCAGCAGCCTTATCACCCACTATGGCTACACCTTC. The chain has TRBV14 and TRBJ1-2; no firm D call. CDR1 and CDR2 (germline): SGHDN, FVKESK. Trimming stripped 4 bases from V and 3 bases from J, with 9 bases between. This CDR3 is built from 13 residues.

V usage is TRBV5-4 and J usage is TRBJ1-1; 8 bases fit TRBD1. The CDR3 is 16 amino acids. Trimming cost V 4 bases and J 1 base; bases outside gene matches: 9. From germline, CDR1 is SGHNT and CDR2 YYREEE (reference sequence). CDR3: CASSPPPTGANTEAFF. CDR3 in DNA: TGTGCCAGCAGCCCGCCCCCGACAGGGGCGAACACTGAAGCTTTCTTT.

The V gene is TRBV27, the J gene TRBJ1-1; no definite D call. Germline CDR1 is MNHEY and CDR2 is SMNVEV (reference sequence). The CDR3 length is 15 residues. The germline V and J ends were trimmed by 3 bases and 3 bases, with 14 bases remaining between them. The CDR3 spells CASSFEGVRYTEAFF. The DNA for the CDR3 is TGTGCCAGCAGTTTTGAGGGTGTGAGGTACACTGAAGCTTTCTTT.

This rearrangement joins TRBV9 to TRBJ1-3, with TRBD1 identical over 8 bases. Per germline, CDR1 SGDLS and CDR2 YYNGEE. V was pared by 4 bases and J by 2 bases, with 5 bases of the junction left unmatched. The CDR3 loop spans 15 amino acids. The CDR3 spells CASSPSRGPGNTIYF. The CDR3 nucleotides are TGTGCCAGCAGCCCCTCCAGGGGGCCTGGAAACACCATATATTTT.

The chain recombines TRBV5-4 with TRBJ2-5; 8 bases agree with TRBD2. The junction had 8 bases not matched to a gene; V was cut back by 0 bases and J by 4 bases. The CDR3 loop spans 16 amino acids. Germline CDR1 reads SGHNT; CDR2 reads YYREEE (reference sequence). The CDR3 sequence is CASSLGGTRVGETQYF. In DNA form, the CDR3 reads TGTGCCAGCAGCTTGGGCGGGACTAGAGTAGGAGAGACCCAGTACTTC. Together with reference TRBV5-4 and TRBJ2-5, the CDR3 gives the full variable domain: ETGVTQSPTHLIKTRGQQVTLRCSSQSGHNTVSWYQQALGQGPQFIFQYYREEENGRGNFPPRFSGLQFPNYSSELNVNALELDDSALYLCASSLGGTRVGETQYFGPGTRLLVL.

The CDR3 region is CASSHSQETQYF. The CDR3 DNA reads TGTGCCAGCAGCCACTCACAAGAGACCCAGTACTTC. V gene TRBV5-6 combines with J gene TRBJ2-5; no clear D. Trimming took off 4 bases at V and 2 bases at J, with 6 bases between the two ends. The CDR3 has 12 amino acids. Germline CDR1 is SGHDT and CDR2 is YYEEEE.

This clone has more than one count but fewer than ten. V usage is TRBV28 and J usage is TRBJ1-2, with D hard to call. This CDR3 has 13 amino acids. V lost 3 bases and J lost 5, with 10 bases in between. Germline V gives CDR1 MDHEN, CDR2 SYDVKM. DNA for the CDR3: TGTGCCAGCAGTTTTGCCCAGAAATATGGCTACACCTTC. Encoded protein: CASSFAQKYGYTF.

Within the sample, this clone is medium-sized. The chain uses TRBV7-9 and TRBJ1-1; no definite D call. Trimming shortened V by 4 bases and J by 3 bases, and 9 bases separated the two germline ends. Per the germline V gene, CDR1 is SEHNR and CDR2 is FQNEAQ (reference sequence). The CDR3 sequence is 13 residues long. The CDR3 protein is CASSSVGYTEAFF. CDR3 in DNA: TGTGCCAGCAGCTCGGTGGGGTACACTGAAGCTTTCTTT.

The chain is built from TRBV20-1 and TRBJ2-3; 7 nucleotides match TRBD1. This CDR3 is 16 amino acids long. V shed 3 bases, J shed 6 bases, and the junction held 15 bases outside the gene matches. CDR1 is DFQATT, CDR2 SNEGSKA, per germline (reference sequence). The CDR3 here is CSASGPGLTGTDTQYF. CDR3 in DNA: TGCAGTGCTAGTGGACCCGGCCTGACAGGGACGGATACGCAGTATTTT.

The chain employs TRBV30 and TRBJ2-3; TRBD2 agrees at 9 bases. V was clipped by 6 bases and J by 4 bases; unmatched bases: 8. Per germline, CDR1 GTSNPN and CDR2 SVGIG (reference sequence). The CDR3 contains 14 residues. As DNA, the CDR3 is TGTGCCTGTCCCAAGCGGGGGGTACCAGATACGCAGTATTTT. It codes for CACPKRGVPDTQYF.

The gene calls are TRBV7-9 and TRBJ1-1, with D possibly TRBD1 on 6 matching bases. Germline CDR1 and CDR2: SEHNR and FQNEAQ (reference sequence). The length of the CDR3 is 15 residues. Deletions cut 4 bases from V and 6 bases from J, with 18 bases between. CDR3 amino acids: CASSSIPGDTSEAFF. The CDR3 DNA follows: TGTGCCAGCAGCTCCATCCCCGGGGACACTTCTGAAGCTTTCTTT.

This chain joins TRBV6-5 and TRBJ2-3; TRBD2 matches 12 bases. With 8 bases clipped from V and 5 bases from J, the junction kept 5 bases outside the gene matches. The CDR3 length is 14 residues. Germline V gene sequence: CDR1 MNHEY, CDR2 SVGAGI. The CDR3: CASRKLAGGDTQYF. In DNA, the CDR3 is TGTGCCAGCCGGAAACTAGCGGGGGGAGATACGCAGTATTTT.

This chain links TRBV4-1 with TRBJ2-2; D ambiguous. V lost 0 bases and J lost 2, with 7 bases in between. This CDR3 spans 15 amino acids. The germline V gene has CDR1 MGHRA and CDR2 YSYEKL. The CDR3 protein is CASSQETFNTGELFF. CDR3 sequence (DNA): TGCGCCAGCAGCCAAGAGACTTTTAACACCGGGGAGCTGTTTTTT.

This CDR3 is CASSPELHRGFNEQFF. CDR3 DNA sequence: TGTGCCAGCAGCCCGGAACTGCACAGGGGGTTCAATGAGCAGTTCTTC. This chain uses TRBV11-1 with TRBJ2-1, with TRBD1 matching 8 bases. Germline V gene data show CDR1 as SGHAT and CDR2 as FQDESV (reference sequence). Losses at the gene ends were 5 bases for V and 6 bases for J; bases not matched to a gene: 12. This CDR3 has 16 residues. Combining the CDR3 with reference TRBV11-1 and TRBJ2-1 gives the whole variable domain EAEVAQSPRYKITEKSQAVAFWCDPISGHATLYWYRQILGQGPELLVQFQDESVVDDSQLPKDRFSAERLKGVDSTLKIQPAELGDSAMYLCASSPELHRGFNEQFFGPGTRLTVL.

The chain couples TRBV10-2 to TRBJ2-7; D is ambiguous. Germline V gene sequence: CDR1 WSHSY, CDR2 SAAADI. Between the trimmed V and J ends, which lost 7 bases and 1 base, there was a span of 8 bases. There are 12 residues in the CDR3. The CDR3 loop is CASNTDSYEQYF. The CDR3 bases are TGCGCCAGCAACACTGATTCCTACGAGCAGTACTTC.

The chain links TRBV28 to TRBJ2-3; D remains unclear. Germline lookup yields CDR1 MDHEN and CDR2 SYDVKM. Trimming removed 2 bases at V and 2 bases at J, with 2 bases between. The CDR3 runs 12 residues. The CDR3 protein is CASSLITDTQYF. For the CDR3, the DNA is TGTGCCAGCAGTTTAATCACAGATACGCAGTATTTT.

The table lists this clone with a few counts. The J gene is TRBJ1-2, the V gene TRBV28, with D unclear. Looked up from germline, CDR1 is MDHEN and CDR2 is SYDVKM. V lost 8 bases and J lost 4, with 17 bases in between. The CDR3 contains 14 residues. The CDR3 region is CASLKGRALYGYTF. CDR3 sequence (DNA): TGTGCCAGCCTCAAGGGTAGGGCTCTCTATGGCTACACCTTC.

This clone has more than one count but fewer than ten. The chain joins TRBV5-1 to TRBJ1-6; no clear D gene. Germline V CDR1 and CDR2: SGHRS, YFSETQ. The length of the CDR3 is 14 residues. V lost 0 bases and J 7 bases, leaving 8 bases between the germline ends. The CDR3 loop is CASSLGGGNSPLHF. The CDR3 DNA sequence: TGCGCCAGCAGCTTGGGGGGAGGCAATTCACCCCTCCACTTT.

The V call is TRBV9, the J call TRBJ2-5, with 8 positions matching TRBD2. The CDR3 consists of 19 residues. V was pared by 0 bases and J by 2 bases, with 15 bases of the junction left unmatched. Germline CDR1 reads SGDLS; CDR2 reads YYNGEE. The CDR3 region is CASSVASLGAGGRQETQYF. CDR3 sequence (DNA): TGTGCCAGCAGCGTAGCCTCCTTGGGTGCGGGGGGAAGACAAGAGACCCAGTACTTC.

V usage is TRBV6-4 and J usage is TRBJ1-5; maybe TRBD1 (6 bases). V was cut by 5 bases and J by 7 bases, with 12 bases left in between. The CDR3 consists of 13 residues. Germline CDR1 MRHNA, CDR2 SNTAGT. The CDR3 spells CASSPGAEQPQHF. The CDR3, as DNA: TGTGCCAGCAGTCCGGGGGCCGAGCAGCCCCAGCATTTT.

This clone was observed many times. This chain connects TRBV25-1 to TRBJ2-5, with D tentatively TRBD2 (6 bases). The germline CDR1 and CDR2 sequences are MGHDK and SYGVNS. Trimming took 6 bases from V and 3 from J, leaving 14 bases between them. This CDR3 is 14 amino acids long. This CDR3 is CASSSGLLKETQYF. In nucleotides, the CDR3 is TGTGCCAGCAGCTCGGGACTCCTAAAAGAGACCCAGTACTTC.

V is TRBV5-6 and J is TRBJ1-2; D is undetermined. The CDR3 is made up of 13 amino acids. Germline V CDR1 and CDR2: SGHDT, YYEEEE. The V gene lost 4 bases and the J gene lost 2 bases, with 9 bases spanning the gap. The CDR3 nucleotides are TGTGCCAGCAGCCCGGACTCCAACTATGGCTACACCTTC. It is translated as CASSPDSNYGYTF.

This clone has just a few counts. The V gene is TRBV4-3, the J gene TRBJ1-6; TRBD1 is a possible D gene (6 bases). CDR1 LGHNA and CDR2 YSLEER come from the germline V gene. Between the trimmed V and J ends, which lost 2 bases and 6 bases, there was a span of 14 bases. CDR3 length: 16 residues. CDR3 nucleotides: TGCGCCAGCAGCCAATCCTTGGGGGCGCCTAATTCACCCCTCCACTTT. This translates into CASSQSLGAPNSPLHF.

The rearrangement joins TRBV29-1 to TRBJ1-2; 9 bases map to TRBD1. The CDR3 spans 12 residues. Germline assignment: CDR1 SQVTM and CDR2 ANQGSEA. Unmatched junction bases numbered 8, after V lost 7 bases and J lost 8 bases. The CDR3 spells CSALRQGGGYTF. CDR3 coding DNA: TGCAGCGCCCTTAGACAGGGGGGAGGCTACACCTTC.